This TCR beta chain stems from a study of OX40 agonist ivuxolimab in advanced cancers. This CDR3 is built from 15 residues. The V end was cut by 4 bases, the J end by 1 base, with 14 bases between. In its sample, this clone was seen once. The data were produced by immunoSEQ multiplex PCR, yet TCRdb's version contains in-frame clones alone and is incomplete. The sample carries 50,000 to 80,000 clones, approximately 84% recorded once. This clonotype originated in an adult with an advanced solid tumor such as melanoma, head and neck, liver or kidney cancer. This chain uses TRBV23-1 with TRBJ2-7, with D possibly TRBD2 on 6 matching bases. TRBV23-1 is noted as an ORF with a role that remains uncertain. Sequencing was performed on CD4+ or CD8+ T cells sorted from blood, taken in a trial of the OX40 agonist ivuxolimab. In DNA form, the CDR3 reads TGCGCCAGCAGTCGACCGGGACTGCTATCCTACGAGCAGTACTTC. Translated, it gives CASSRPGLLSYEQYF.